This T cell receptor (beta chain) was documented in a study of post-analysis software for immune sequencing data. This clonotype was seen a single time. Prepared libraries of TCR beta cDNA carried unique molecular identifiers. TCRdb reprocessed the PCR reads via MiXCR and lists one record per CDR3 protein. The repertoire holds roughly 180,000 distinct CDR3 sequences, with 30% as singletons. The origin of this receptor is a girl aged 10-17 years with multiple sclerosis. Material for sequencing was blood.

The DNA for the CDR3 is TGTGCCAGCAGCCACTCGTGGCAGACGGGGCTTTTATACAATGAGCAGTTCTTC. Its protein product is CASSHSWQTGLLYNEQFF. The chain is built from TRBV14 and TRBJ2-1; D possibly uses TRBD1 or TRBD2 (5 bases each). The CDR3 covers 18 residues. V lost 3 bases, J lost 4 bases, and 22 bases lay in between. The germline CDR1 and CDR2 sequences are SGHDN and FVKESK.